This T cell receptor (beta chain) was identified in a study of tissue T cells after allogeneic stem cell transplantation. V was trimmed by 3 bases and J by 1 base, leaving 12 bases between them. This CDR3 contains 15 residues. CDR1 and CDR2 (germline): MNHEY, SMNVEV (reference sequence). Study conclusions and caveats: Some tissue clones might be persisting host cells; their alloreactivity or antigen specificity was not determined.

Produced via immunoSEQ multiplex PCR; TCRdb's table is partial and in-frame only. The data hold about 720 clones, with 74% observed a single time. As to this clone: Its antigen is undetermined.

The source material was bone marrow, sampled at autopsy. This chain uses TRBV27 with TRBJ1-1; perhaps TRBD1 as D (6 bases). The clonotype originates from a female patient aged 18 to 55 with steroid-refractory graft-versus-host disease after an allogeneic stem cell transplant. Certain T cells may be donor cells from the graft. In nucleotides, the CDR3 is TGTGCCAGCAGTTTTGGGGCAGGGGCGAACACTGAAGCTTTCTTT. Its protein product is CASSFGAGANTEAFF.